This T cell receptor (beta chain) stems from a study of blood T cells in healthy people across ages. A second PCR of about 7 to 12 cycles used a sample-barcoded 5' primer and a J-beta primer mix. TCRdb fed the 5' RACE reads into MiXCR, producing one record per CDR3 protein. The sample has 800,000 to 1,300,000 distinct CDR3 sequences; roughly 24% are singletons. CDR1 is SGHRS and CDR2 is YFSETQ in the germline V gene. V lost 3 bases, J lost 5 bases, and 16 bases lay in between. This CDR3 is 15 amino acids long. The sample was also linked to a second study, of T cells of mothers and their children. From that paper: An overlap that was slightly higher, though non-significant, was seen in related mother-child pairs versus unrelated pairs.

The TCR comes from a girl aged 2 to 9 in good health. The V and J genes are TRBV5-1 and TRBJ2-3; D is perhaps TRBD1 (5 bases). The sequencing input was blood. CDR3 sequence: CASSSPQGYQDTQYF. The CDR3 DNA reads as TGCGCCAGCAGCTCCCCCCAGGGCTACCAAGATACGCAGTATTTT.